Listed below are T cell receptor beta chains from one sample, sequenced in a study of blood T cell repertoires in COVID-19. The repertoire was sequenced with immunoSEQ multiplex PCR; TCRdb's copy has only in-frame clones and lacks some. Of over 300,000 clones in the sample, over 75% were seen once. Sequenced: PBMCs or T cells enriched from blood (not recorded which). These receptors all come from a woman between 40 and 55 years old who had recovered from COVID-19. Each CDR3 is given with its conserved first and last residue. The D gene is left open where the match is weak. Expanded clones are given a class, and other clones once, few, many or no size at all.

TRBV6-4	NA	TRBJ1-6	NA	CASSGQTYNSPLHF	TGTGCCAGCAGTGGACAGACCTATAATTCACCCCTCCACTTT
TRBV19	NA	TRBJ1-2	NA	CASTNEWGRFYGYTF	TGTGCCAGTACCAATGAATGGGGGCGGTTTTATGGCTACACCTTC
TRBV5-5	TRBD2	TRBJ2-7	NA	CASSFDGRYHYEQYF	TGTGCCAGCAGCTTTGACGGGAGGTACCACTACGAGCAGTACTTC
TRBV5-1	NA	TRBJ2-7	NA	CASSLGGLEQYF	TGCGCCAGCAGCTTGGGCGGATTAGAGCAGTACTTC
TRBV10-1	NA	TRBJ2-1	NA	CASSESNGASGQFF	TGCGCCAGCAGTGAGTCGAATGGCGCAAGCGGGCAGTTCTTC
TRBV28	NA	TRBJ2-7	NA	CASSLGQPGTYEQYF	TGTGCCAGCAGTTTAGGGCAGCCCGGGACCTACGAGCAGTACTTC
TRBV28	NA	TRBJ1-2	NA	CASETADSPYGYTF	TGTGCCAGCGAAACCGCGGACAGCCCTTATGGCTACACCTTC
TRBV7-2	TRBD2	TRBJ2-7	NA	CASSVSGRDVYEQYF	TGTGCCAGCAGCGTTAGCGGGAGGGACGTCTACGAGCAGTACTTC
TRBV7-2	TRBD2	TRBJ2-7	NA	CASSLAGTSDYEQYF	TGTGCCAGCAGCTTAGCAGGGACTAGCGACTACGAGCAGTACTTC
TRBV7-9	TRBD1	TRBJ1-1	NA	CASSSIGQENTEAFF	TGTGCCAGCAGCTCCATAGGACAGGAGAACACTGAAGCTTTCTTT
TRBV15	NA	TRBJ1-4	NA	CATSRERQTNEKLFF	TGTGCCACCAGCAGAGAGAGACAGACTAATGAAAAACTGTTTTTT
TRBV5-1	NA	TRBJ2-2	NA	CASSQSTGPNTGELFF	TGCGCCAGCAGCCAATCGACAGGCCCGAACACCGGGGAGCTGTTTTTT
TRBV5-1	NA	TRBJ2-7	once	CASSLEQQIYEQYF	TGCGCCAGCAGCTTGGAGCAACAGATATACGAGCAGTACTTC
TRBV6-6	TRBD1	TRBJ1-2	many	CASSYPEGQFNYGYTF	TGTGCCAGCAGTTACCCCGAGGGACAGTTTAACTATGGCTACACCTTC
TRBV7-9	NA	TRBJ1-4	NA	CASSLRQSATNEKLFF	TGTGCCAGCAGCTTACGACAGTCCGCAACTAATGAAAAACTGTTTTTT
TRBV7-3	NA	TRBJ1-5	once	CASLIWGRQPQHF	TGTGCCAGCCTCATATGGGGGCGGCAGCCCCAGCATTTT
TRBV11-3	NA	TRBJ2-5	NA	CASSLDPGVDETQYF	TGTGCCAGCAGCTTAGACCCGGGAGTTGACGAGACCCAGTACTTC
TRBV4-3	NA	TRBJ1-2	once	CASSQEAGTPYGYTF	TGCGCCAGCAGCCAAGAGGCAGGGACACCCTATGGCTACACCTTC
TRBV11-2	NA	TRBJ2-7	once	CAIERLEAYEQYF	TGTGCCATCGAGAGACTAGAAGCCTACGAGCAGTACTTC
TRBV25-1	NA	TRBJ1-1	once	CASNIAGGNTEAFF	TGTGCCAGCAATATCGCGGGGGGGAACACTGAAGCTTTCTTT
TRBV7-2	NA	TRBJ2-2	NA	CASSLGYTGSGTGELFF	TGTGCCAGCAGCTTGGGATACACAGGGTCGGGGACCGGGGAGCTGTTTTTT
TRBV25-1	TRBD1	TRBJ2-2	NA	CASSELTGRIGELFF	TGTGCCAGCAGTGAGCTGACAGGGCGGATCGGGGAGCTGTTTTTT
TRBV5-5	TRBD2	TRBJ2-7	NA	CASSRDYSYEQYF	TGTGCCAGCAGCAGGGACTACTCCTACGAGCAGTACTTC
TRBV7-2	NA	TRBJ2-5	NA	CASSFRGAETQYF	TGTGCCAGCAGCTTCAGGGGGGCGGAGACCCAGTACTTC
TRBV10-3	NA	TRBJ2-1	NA	CAISELREQFF	TGTGCCATCAGTGAGCTTCGTGAGCAGTTCTTC
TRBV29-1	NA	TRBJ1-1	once	CSAQIRGGTEAFF	TGCAGCGCCCAAATAAGGGGGGGGACTGAAGCTTTCTTT
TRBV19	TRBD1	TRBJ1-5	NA	CASSMDRVQPQHF	TGTGCCAGTAGTATGGACAGGGTTCAGCCCCAGCATTTT
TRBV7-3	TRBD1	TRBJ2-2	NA	CASSLDRGRGELFF	TGTGCCAGCAGCTTAGACAGGGGGCGAGGGGAGCTGTTTTTT
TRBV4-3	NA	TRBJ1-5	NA	CASSQERTGNQPQHF	TGCGCCAGCAGCCAAGAAAGAACAGGGAATCAGCCCCAGCATTTT
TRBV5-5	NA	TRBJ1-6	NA	CASSLVGPGGNSPLHF	TGTGCCAGCAGCTTGGTCGGCCCGGGAGGTAATTCACCCCTCCACTTT
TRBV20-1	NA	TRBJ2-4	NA	CSARAGFKEYF	TGCAGTGCTAGAGCAGGGTTTAAGGAGTACTTC
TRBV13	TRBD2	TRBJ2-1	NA	CASGSGRAHNEQFF	TGTGCCAGCGGAAGCGGGAGGGCCCATAATGAGCAGTTCTTC
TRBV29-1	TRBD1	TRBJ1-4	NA	CSVGEAGQDNEKLFF	TGCAGCGTTGGGGAGGCAGGACAGGATAATGAAAAACTGTTTTTT
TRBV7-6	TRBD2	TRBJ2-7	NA	CASSLASGRFHEQYF	TGTGCCAGCAGCTTAGCTAGCGGGAGATTCCACGAGCAGTACTTC
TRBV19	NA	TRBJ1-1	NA	CASRVAGNSNTEAFF	TGTGCCAGTAGGGTCGCAGGGAACTCGAACACTGAAGCTTTCTTT
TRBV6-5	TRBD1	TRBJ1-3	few	CASSSHGTGRQTIYF	TGTGCCAGCAGTTCCCACGGGACAGGTCGCCAGACCATATATTTT
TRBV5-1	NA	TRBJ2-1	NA	CASRAGDLILHEQFF	TGCGCCAGCAGGGCAGGGGACCTTATTTTACATGAGCAGTTCTTC
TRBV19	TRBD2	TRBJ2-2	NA	CASSVLAGGPTGELFF	TGTGCCAGTAGTGTACTAGCGGGGGGGCCCACCGGGGAGCTGTTTTTT
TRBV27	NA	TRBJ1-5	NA	CASRPGGNQPQHF	TGTGCCAGCAGACCAGGGGGCAATCAGCCCCAGCATTTT
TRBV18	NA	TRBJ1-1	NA	CASSRGGVKNTEAFF	TGTGCCAGCTCTCGAGGAGGGGTGAAGAACACTGAAGCTTTCTTT
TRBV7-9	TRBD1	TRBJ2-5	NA	CASSSTTGQGRRETQYF	TGTGCCAGCAGCTCCACCACAGGACAGGGTCGGAGGGAGACCCAGTACTTC
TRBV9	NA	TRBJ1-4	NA	CASSVATGEKLFF	TGTGCCAGCAGCGTAGCTACGGGGGAAAAACTGTTTTTT
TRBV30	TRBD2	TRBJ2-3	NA	CAWSVGAGTDTQYF	TGTGCCTGGAGTGTGGGAGCGGGAACAGATACGCAGTATTTT
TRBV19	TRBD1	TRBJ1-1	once	CASSTHRGLGAEAFF	TGTGCCAGTAGTACACACAGGGGGCTTGGGGCTGAAGCTTTCTTT
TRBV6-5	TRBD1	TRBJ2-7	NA	CASISRDRGSYEQYF	TGTGCCAGCATCTCCCGGGACAGGGGCTCCTACGAGCAGTACTTC
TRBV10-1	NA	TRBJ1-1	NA	CASRREVNTEAFF	TGCGCCAGCAGGAGAGAGGTGAACACTGAAGCTTTCTTT
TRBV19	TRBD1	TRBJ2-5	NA	CASSSRTGGGETQYF	TGTGCCAGTAGTTCAAGGACAGGGGGTGGAGAGACCCAGTACTTC
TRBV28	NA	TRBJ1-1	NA	CASSVNRAMNTEAFF	TGTGCCAGCAGTGTAAACAGGGCTATGAACACTGAAGCTTTCTTT
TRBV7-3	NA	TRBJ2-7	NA	CASSLTYGLFYYEQYF	TGTGCCAGCAGCTTAACCTACGGACTGTTCTACTACGAGCAGTACTTC
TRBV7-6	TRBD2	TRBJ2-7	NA	CASSPKRGGSYEQYF	TGTGCCAGCAGCCCAAAGCGGGGTGGCTCCTACGAGCAGTACTTC
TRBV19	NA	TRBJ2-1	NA	CASSTSWGPIYNEQFF	TGTGCCAGTAGTACAAGTTGGGGGCCTATCTACAATGAGCAGTTCTTC
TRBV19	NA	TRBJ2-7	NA	CASSTLVDSSYEQYF	TGTGCCAGTAGTACGCTCGTGGACAGCTCCTACGAGCAGTACTTC
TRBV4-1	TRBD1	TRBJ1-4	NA	CASSVTAGQLNEKLFF	TGCGCCAGCAGCGTAACGGCGGGACAGCTAAATGAAAAACTGTTTTTT
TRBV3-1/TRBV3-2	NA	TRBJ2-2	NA	CASSSTVAGELFF	TGTGCCAGCAGCTCAACGGTGGCCGGGGAGCTGTTTTTT
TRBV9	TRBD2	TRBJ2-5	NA	CASSAGTKYQETQYF	TGTGCCAGCAGCGCCGGGACTAAATACCAAGAGACCCAGTACTTC
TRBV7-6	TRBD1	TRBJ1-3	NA	CASSLVSTGPGNTIYF	TGTGCCAGCAGCTTAGTTTCGACAGGGCCTGGAAACACCATATATTTT
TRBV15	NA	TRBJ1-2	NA	CATSREEGLNYGYTF	TGTGCCACCAGCAGAGAAGAGGGTCTCAACTATGGCTACACCTTC